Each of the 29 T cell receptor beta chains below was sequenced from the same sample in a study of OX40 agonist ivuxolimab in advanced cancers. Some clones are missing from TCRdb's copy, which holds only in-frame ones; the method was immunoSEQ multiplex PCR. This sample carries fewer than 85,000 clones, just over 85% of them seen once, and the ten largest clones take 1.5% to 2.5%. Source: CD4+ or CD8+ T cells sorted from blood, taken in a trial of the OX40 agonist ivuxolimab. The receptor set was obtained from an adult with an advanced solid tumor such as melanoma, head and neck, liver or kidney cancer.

For the CDR3, the DNA is TGTGCCAGCAGCCGACGCGGTAGCACTGAAGCTTTCTTT. This codes for CASSRRGSTEAFF. J is TRBJ1-1 and V is TRBV11-3; D gene unclear. Per germline, CDR1 SGHNT and CDR2 YENEEA. The germline V and J ends were trimmed by 5 bases and 4 bases, with 11 bases remaining between them. CDR3 size: 13 residues.

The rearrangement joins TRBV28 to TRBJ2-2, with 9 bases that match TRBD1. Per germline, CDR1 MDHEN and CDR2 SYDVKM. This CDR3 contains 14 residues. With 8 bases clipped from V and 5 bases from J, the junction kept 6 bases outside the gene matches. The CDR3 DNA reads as TGTGCCAGCTTACCGGGACAGGGTACCGGGGAGCTGTTTTTT. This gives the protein CASLPGQGTGELFF.

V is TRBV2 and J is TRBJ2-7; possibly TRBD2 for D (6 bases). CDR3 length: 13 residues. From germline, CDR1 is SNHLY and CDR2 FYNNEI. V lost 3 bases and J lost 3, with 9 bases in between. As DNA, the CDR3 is TGTGCCAGCAGTGAGGGACTGAGCTACGAGCAGTACTTC. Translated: CASSEGLSYEQYF.

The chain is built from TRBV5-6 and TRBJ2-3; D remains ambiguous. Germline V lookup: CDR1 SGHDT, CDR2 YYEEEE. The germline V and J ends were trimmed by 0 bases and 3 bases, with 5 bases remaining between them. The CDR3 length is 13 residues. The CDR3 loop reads CASSLDQTDTQYF. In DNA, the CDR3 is TGTGCCAGCAGCTTGGACCAGACAGATACGCAGTATTTT.

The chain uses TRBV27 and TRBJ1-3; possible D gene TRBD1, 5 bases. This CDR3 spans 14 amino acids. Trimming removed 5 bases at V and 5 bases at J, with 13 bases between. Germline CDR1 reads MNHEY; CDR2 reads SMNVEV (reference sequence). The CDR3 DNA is TGTGCCAGCAGTCCCCAAGGACACAGAAACACCATATATTTT. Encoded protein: CASSPQGHRNTIYF.

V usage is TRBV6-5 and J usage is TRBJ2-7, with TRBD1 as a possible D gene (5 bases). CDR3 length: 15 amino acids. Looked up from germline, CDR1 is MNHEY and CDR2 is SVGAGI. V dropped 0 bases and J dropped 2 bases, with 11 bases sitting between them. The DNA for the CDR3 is TGTGCCAGCAGTTACTCGATAGGGGCTCCCTACGAGCAGTACTTC. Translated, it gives CASSYSIGAPYEQYF.

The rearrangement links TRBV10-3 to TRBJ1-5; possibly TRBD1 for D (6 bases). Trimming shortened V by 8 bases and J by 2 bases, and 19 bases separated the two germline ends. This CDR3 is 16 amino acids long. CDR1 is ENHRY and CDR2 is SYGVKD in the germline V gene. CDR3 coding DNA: TGTGCCATCGCAAGGGAGGGGGGCTTGGGCAATCAGCCCCAGCATTTT. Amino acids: CAIAREGGLGNQPQHF.

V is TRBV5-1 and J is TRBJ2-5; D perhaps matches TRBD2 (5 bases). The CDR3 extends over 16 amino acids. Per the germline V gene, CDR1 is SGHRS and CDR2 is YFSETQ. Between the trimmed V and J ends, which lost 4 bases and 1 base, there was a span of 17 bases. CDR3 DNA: TGCGCCAGCAGCCCCGGCCTCCGGAGCGGCCAAGAGACCCAGTACTTC. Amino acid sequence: CASSPGLRSGQETQYF. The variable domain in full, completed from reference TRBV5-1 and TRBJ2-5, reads KAGVTQTPRYLIKTRGQQVTLSCSPISGHRSVSWYQQTPGQGLQFLFEYFSETQRNKGNFPGRFSGRQFSNSRSEMNVSTLELGDSALYLCASSPGLRSGQETQYFGPGTRLLVL.

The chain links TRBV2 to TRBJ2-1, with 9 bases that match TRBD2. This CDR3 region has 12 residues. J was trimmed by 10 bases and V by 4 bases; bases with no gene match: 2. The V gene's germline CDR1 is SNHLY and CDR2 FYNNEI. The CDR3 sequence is CASSGSGGEQFF. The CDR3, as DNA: TGTGCCAGCAGTGGCAGCGGGGGGGAGCAGTTCTTC.

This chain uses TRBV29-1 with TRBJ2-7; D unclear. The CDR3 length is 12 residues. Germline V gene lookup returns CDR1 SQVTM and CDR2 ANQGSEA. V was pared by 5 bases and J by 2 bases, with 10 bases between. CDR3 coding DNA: TGCAGCGTTCAACCTCAGGCCTACGAGCAGTACTTC. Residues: CSVQPQAYEQYF.

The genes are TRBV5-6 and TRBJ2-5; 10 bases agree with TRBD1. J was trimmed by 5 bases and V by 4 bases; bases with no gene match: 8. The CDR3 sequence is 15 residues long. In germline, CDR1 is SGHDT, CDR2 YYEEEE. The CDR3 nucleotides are TGTGCCAGCAGCCCCGGGACAGGGGCTACGGAGACCCAGTACTTC. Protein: CASSPGTGATETQYF.

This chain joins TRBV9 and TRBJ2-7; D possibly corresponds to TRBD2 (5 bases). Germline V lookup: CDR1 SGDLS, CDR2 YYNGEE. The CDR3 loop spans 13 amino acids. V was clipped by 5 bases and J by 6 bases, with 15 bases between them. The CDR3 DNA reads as TGTGCCAGCAGTAGTCACGGAGAGGGCGAGCAGTACTTC. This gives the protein CASSSHGEGEQYF.

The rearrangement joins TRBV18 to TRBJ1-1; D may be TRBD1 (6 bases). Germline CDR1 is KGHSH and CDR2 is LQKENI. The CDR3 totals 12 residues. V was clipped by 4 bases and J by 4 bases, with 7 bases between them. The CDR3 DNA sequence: TGTGCCAGCTCACGGGGGGCCACTGAAGCTTTCTTT. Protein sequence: CASSRGATEAFF.

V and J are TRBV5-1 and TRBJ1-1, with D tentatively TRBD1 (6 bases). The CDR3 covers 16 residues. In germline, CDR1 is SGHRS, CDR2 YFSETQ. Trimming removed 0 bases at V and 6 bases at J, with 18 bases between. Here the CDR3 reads CASSLEGGTLLAEAFF. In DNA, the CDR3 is TGCGCCAGCAGCTTGGAGGGGGGCACCCTTTTGGCTGAAGCTTTCTTT.

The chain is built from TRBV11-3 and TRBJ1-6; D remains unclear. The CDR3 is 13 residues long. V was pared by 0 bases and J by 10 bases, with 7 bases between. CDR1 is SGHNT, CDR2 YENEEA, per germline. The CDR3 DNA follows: TGTGCCAGCAGCTTAGATCCTAGATCACCCCTCCACTTT. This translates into CASSLDPRSPLHF.

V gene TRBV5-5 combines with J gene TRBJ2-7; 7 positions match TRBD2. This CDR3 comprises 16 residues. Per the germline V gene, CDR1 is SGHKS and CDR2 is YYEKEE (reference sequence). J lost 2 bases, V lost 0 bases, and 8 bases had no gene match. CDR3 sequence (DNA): TGTGCCAGCAGCTTGGAACTAGCGCCCTCAGCCTACGAGCAGTACTTC. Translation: CASSLELAPSAYEQYF.

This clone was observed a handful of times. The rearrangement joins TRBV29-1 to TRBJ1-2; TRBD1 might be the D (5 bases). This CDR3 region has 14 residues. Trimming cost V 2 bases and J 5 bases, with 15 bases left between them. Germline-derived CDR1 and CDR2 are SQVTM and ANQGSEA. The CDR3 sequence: CSVEYLGAGYGYTF. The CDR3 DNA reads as TGCAGCGTTGAATACCTCGGAGCAGGGTATGGCTACACCTTC.

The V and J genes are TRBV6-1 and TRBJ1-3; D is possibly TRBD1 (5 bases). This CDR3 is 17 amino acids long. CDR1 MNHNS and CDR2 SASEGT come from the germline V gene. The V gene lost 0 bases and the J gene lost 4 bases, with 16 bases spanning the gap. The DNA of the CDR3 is TGTGCCAGCAGTGAAGCCTCAGGGTTTTTCCTAGGAAACACCATATATTTT. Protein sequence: CASSEASGFFLGNTIYF.

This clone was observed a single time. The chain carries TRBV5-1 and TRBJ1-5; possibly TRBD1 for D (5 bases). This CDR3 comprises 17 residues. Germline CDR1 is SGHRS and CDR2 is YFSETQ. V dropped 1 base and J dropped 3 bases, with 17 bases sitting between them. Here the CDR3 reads CASSLMGVGRANQPQHF. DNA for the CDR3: TGCGCCAGCAGCTTGATGGGGGTGGGCAGAGCCAATCAGCCCCAGCATTTT.

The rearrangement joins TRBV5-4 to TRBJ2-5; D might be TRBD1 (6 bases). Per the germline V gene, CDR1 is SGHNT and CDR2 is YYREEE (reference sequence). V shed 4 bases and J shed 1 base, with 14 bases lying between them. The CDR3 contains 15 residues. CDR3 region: CASSNRTGPQETQYF. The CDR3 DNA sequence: TGTGCCAGCAGCAACCGAACAGGGCCCCAAGAGACCCAGTACTTC.

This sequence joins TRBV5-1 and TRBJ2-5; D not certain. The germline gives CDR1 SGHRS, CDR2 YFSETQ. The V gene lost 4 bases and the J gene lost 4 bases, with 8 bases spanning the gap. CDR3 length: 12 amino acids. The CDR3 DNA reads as TGCGCCAGCAGCCCCACCCCAGAGACCCAGTACTTC. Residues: CASSPTPETQYF.

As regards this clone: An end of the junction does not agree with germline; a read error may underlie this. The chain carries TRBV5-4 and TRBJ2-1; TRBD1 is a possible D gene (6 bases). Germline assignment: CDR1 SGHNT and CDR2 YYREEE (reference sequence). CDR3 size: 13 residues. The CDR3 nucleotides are TGTGCCAGCAGTTTGGACAGCTACAATGAGCAGTTCTTC. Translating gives CASSLDSYNEQFF.

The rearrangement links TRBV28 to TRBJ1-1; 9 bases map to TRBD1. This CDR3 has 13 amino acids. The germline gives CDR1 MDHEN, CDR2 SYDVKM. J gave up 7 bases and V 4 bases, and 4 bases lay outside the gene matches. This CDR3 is CASSWGQGFEAFF. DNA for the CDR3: TGTGCCAGCAGTTGGGGACAGGGATTTGAAGCTTTCTTT.

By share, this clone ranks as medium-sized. The CDR3 spells CASSLEVTEAFF. The CDR3 DNA follows: TGTGCCAGCAGTTTAGAGGTTACTGAAGCTTTCTTT. This sequence joins TRBV28 and TRBJ1-1; D not resolved. Germline V gives CDR1 MDHEN, CDR2 SYDVKM. This CDR3 is built from 12 residues. V was clipped by 2 bases and J by 5 bases, with 6 bases between them.

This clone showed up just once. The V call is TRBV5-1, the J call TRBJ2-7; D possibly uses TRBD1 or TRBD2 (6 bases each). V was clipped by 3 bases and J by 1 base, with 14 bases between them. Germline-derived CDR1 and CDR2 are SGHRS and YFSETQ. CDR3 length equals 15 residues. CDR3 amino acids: CASSSTGGGSYEQYF. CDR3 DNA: TGCGCCAGCAGCTCCACAGGAGGGGGTTCCTACGAGCAGTACTTC.

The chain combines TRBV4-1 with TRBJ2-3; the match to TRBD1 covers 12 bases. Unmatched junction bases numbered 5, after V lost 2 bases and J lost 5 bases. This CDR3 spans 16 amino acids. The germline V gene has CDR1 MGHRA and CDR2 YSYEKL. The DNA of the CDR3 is TGCGCCAGCAGCCAACCGGGACAGGGGGCAAAAGATACGCAGTATTTT. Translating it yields CASSQPGQGAKDTQYF.

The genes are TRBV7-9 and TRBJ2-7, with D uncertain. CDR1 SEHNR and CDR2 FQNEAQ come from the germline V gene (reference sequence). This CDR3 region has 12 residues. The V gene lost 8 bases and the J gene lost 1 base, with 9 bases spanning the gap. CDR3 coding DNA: TGTGCCAGCGCCAGGTCTTCCTACGAGCAGTACTTC. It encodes CASARSSYEQYF.

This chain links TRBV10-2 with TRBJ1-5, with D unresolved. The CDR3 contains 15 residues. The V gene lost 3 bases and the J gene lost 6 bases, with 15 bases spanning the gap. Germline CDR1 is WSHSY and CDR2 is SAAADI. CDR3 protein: CASSESRGVGQPQHF. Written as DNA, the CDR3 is TGCGCCAGCAGTGAAAGCCGCGGGGTGGGTCAGCCCCAGCATTTT.

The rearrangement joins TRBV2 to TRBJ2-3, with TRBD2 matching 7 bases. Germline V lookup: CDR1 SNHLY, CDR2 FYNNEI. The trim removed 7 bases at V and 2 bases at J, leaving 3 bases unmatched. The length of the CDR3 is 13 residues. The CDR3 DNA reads TGTGCCAGCACGGGGGGTCCCACAGATACGCAGTATTTT. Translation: CASTGGPTDTQYF.